The 6 T cell receptor beta chains below all came from one sample that was sequenced in a study of control samples from healthy donors and cancer patients. Here immunoSEQ multiplex PCR was the method, and the copy in TCRdb shows in-frame clones only, minus some. The sample lists approximately 210,000 clones, around 90% seen once, with 1.8% in the top ten. The sample consisted of blood. Receptor source: a man aged 30-40 years in good health.

The chain has TRBV4-1 and TRBJ1-4, with 9 bases fitting TRBD1. The germline V gene encodes CDR1 MGHRA and CDR2 YSYEKL. There are 15 residues in the CDR3. Trimming took 3 bases from V and 8 from J; bases not matched to a gene: 7. CDR3 DNA sequence: TGCGCCAGCAGCCAGGCCGGGACAGGGAAGGAAAAACTGTTTTTT. Residues: CASSQAGTGKEKLFF.

V is TRBV14 and J is TRBJ1-1; D is perhaps TRBD1 (5 bases). This CDR3 spans 15 amino acids. Germline loops: CDR1 SGHDN, CDR2 FVKESK. Trimming removed 3 bases from V and 5 bases from J, with 16 bases in between. CDR3 DNA: TGTGCCAGCAGCCAGGTTGGGCGAGGGGAAACTGAAGCTTTCTTT. Protein sequence: CASSQVGRGETEAFF. Combining the CDR3 with reference TRBV14 and TRBJ1-1 gives the whole variable domain EAGVTQFPSHSVIEKGQTVTLRCDPISGHDNLYWYRRVMGKEIKFLLHFVKESKQDESGMPNNRFLAERTGGTYSTLKVQPAELEDSGVYFCASSQVGRGETEAFFGQGTRLTVV.

This sequence joins TRBV2 and TRBJ2-7, with D possibly being TRBD2 (6 bases). V gave up 2 bases and J gave up 0 bases, with 8 bases separating them. This CDR3 is 14 amino acids long. Germline loops: CDR1 SNHLY, CDR2 FYNNEI. CDR3 in DNA: TGTGCCAGCAGTGAAAGGGGAGGCTCCTACGAGCAGTACTTC. This sequence encodes CASSERGGSYEQYF.

The genes are TRBV18 and TRBJ1-1; D gene unclear. This CDR3 is 14 amino acids long. The germline V gene encodes CDR1 KGHSH and CDR2 LQKENI. V lost 2 bases to trimming and J lost 6 bases, with 13 bases between them. The CDR3 sequence is CASSPGSGRAEAFF. The CDR3, as DNA: TGTGCCAGCTCACCAGGCAGCGGGAGGGCTGAAGCTTTCTTT.

The rearrangement joins TRBV12-5 to TRBJ1-1; the D is unclear. Trimming stripped 2 bases from V and 4 bases from J, with 5 bases between. Germline V gives CDR1 LGHNT, CDR2 FRNRAP. This CDR3 has 12 amino acids. CDR3 coding DNA: TGTGCTAGTGGTTTGCTGAGCACTGAAGCTTTCTTT. This translates into CASGLLSTEAFF.

J is TRBJ1-1 and V is TRBV11-2, with 8 nucleotides matching TRBD1. Germline trimming cut 5 bases from V and 5 bases from J; bases unmatched to any gene: 10. Germline CDR1 reads SGHAT; CDR2 reads FQNNGV. The CDR3 consists of 15 residues. The CDR3 bases are TGTGCCAGCAGCGCCCACAGGGGGATGGGGACTGAAGCTTTCTTT. Residues: CASSAHRGMGTEAFF.